Presented here are 24 T cell receptor beta chains from one specimen sequenced in a study of regulatory T cells in long-lasting Graves disease. The time point: newly diagnosed GD, antithyroid drugs for less than 3 months. The TCR library used RNA extracted from PBMCs. Assembly of TCR beta libraries relied on iRepertoire HTBI primers together with Arm-PCR of CDR3 regions. In TCRdb, the multiplex PCR reads were re-called with MiXCR into one record per CDR3 protein. This table holds about 520,000 distinct CDR3 sequences, about 12% found once. Separately, the same data were catalogued under a study of T cells in Graves' hyperthyroidism and ophthalmopathy.

Material: peripheral blood mononuclear cells (PBMCs), obtained at new diagnosis, from a patient treated with antithyroid drugs. Receptor source: a woman aged 30 to 39 with Graves disease.

This clonotype was counted many times. V gene TRBV19 combines with J gene TRBJ1-1, with D unclear. Trimming removed 3 bases at V and 5 bases at J, with 7 bases between. Per germline, CDR1 LNHDA and CDR2 SQIVND (reference sequence). This CDR3 region has 12 residues. The CDR3 reads CASSMGHTEAFF. The CDR3 DNA follows: TGTGCCAGTAGTATGGGTCATACTGAAGCTTTCTTT.

This clonotype was counted many times. V and J are TRBV28 and TRBJ1-5, with 8 nucleotides matching TRBD1. This CDR3 has 17 residues. After removal of 4 bases from V and 3 bases from J, the junction contained 11 bases not matched to a gene. Germline CDR1 MDHEN, CDR2 SYDVKM. The CDR3 loop reads CASSWQGAGTANQPQHF. The CDR3 nucleotides read TGTGCCAGCAGTTGGCAGGGGGCTGGTACGGCCAATCAGCCCCAGCATTTT.

This clonotype was seen many times. V and J are TRBV27 and TRBJ2-5, with 7 positions matching TRBD2. V lost 0 bases, J lost 1 base, and 8 bases stayed unmatched. The CDR3 spans 17 residues. Germline loops: CDR1 MNHEY, CDR2 SMNVEV (reference sequence). In DNA form, the CDR3 reads TGTGCCAGCAGTTTATCTAGGGCTAGCGGCTTCCAAGAGACCCAGTACTTC. It specifies CASSLSRASGFQETQYF.

The DNA of the CDR3 is TGTGCCAGCAGTCCGGGACGGGGGTTTACCTACGAGCAGTACTTC. It specifies CASSPGRGFTYEQYF. The chain links TRBV6-2 or TRBV6-3 to TRBJ2-7; possibly TRBD2 for D (6 bases). V was clipped by 5 bases and J by 2 bases, with 16 bases between them. Per germline, CDR1 MNHEY and CDR2 SVGEGT. The CDR3 is made up of 15 amino acids.

This clonotype was counted a few times. A clone one base away is much larger, so this may be a read error. V usage is TRBV30 and J usage is TRBJ2-5; D remains ambiguous. CDR3 length: 14 residues. Germline CDR1 is GTSNPN and CDR2 is SVGIG (reference sequence). Deletions cut 5 bases from V and 1 base from J, with 14 bases between. CDR3 amino acids: CAWRRAGSQETQYF. Here the CDR3 DNA reads TGTGCCTGGCGTCGGGCCGGCTCCCAAGAGACCCAGTACTTC.

V and J are TRBV7-9 and TRBJ2-5, with 13 bases identical to TRBD2. The germline V gene has CDR1 SEHNR and CDR2 FQNEAQ (reference sequence). This CDR3 has 15 amino acids. V lost 5 bases and J lost 5; bases outside the gene matches: 5. CDR3 DNA: TGTGCCAGCAGCAACGGACTAGCGGGAGAGGAGACCCAGTACTTC. This codes for CASSNGLAGEETQYF. Full variable domain (missing parts from reference TRBV7-9 and TRBJ2-5): DTGVSQNPRHKITKRGQNVTFRCDPISEHNRLYWYRQTLGQGPEFLTYFQNEAQLEKSRLLSDRFSAERPKGSFSTLEIQRTEQGDSAMYLCASSNGLAGEETQYFGPGTRLLVL.

This clonotype came up many times. The rearrangement links TRBV6-1 to TRBJ1-4; D uncertain. Germline V lookup: CDR1 MNHNS, CDR2 SASEGT. The CDR3 is 14 amino acids. V was cut by 6 bases and J by 5 bases, with 13 bases left in between. The CDR3 sequence is CASRGNRLNEKLFF. As DNA, the CDR3 is TGTGCCAGCAGAGGCAACAGACTAAATGAAAAACTGTTTTTT.

This clonotype was detected ten times or more. V is TRBV27 and J is TRBJ2-3; 7 bases are shared with TRBD2. The length of the CDR3 is 16 residues. CDR1 and CDR2 from the germline V gene are MNHEY and SMNVEV (reference sequence). Germline trimming cut 5 bases from V and 2 bases from J; bases unmatched to any gene: 10. The CDR3 nucleotides are TGTGCCAGCAGTCTCTCTAGCGGAACTATCACAGATACGCAGTATTTT. This codes for CASSLSSGTITDTQYF.

At least ten counts were recorded for this clonotype. The V and J genes are TRBV7-2 and TRBJ2-7; no clear D gene. The CDR3 is 14 residues long. In germline, CDR1 is SGHTA, CDR2 FQGNSA. V was cut by 7 bases and J by 3 bases, with 16 bases left in between. CDR3 in DNA: TGTGCCAGCACCTCAGGACCTATCTACTACGAGCAGTACTTC. It specifies CASTSGPIYYEQYF.

This clonotype was observed many times. The V call is TRBV29-1, the J call TRBJ1-3, with D unclear. The V end lost 6 bases, the J end lost 2 bases, and 14 bases lay between the germline ends. This CDR3 is 14 amino acids long. Germline CDR1 SQVTM, CDR2 ANQGSEA. The CDR3 region has the DNA TGCAGCGTCGTCCGGGCCCCCACTGGAAACACCATATATTTT. The encoded protein is CSVVRAPTGNTIYF.

This clonotype has at least ten counts. The V call is TRBV11-2, the J call TRBJ2-5; a weak D match, TRBD2 (6 bases). Germline loops: CDR1 SGHAT, CDR2 FQNNGV. CDR3 length: 16 residues. V lost 0 bases, J lost 4 bases, and 15 bases lay in between. The CDR3 region is CASSLDYTGVVETQYF. CDR3 coding DNA: TGTGCCAGCAGCTTAGATTATACGGGAGTAGTAGAGACCCAGTACTTC.

The rearrangement links TRBV29-1 to TRBJ2-7; 12 bases agree with TRBD1. CDR1 and CDR2 from the germline V gene are SQVTM and ANQGSEA. Trimming took 7 bases from V and 2 from J; bases not matched to a gene: 9. The CDR3 runs 15 residues. CDR3 DNA sequence: TGCAGCGCCGCTGGGACAGGGGGCGCAGCCTACGAGCAGTACTTC. It specifies CSAAGTGGAAYEQYF.

This clonotype has a count of ten or more. J is TRBJ2-1 and V is TRBV9; the match to TRBD2 covers 7 bases. CDR1 is SGDLS and CDR2 is YYNGEE in the germline V gene. V lost 4 bases, J lost 4 bases, and 8 bases stayed unmatched. There are 15 residues in the CDR3. CDR3 in DNA: TGTGCCAGCAGCCCTCAGCGGGGTGAGTACAATGAGCAGTTCTTC. It is translated as CASSPQRGEYNEQFF.

In regard to this clonotype: With a far larger clone one base away, a read error is the likely cause. This chain links TRBV11-3 with TRBJ2-1, with TRBD2 as a possible D gene (6 bases). The J call may be in error: the DNA end matches TRBJ2-5 better. Per the germline V gene, CDR1 is SGHNT and CDR2 is YENEEA. The CDR3 totals 14 residues. CDR3 bases: TGTGCCAGCAGCTTAGTGGGGGGTAGAAAGGCCCAGTACTTC. Its protein is CASSLVGGRKAQYF.

In the case of this clonotype: A much larger clone differs by one base, so this may be a read error. V gene TRBV27 combines with J gene TRBJ1-1; unclear D gene. The V gene's germline CDR1 is MNHEY and CDR2 SMNVEV (reference sequence). This CDR3 region has 14 residues. Deletions cut 4 bases from V and 1 base from J, with 10 bases between. CDR3 DNA sequence: TGTGCCAGCAGTTCCCAAACGGGGAACACTGAAGCTTTCTTT. The encoded protein is CASSSQTGNTEAFF.

This clonotype was detected only a few times. CDR3 region: CASSSRRQGSTEAFF. DNA of the CDR3: TGTGCCAGCAGCTCCCGTAGACAGGGGAGCACTGAAGCTTTCTTT. The chain joins TRBV7-2 to TRBJ1-1, with TRBD1 matching over 8 bases. The CDR3 has 15 amino acids. Germline CDR1 and CDR2: SGHTA and FQGNSA. V was pared by 4 bases and J by 4 bases, with 8 bases of the junction left unmatched. The whole variable domain, remainder taken from reference TRBV7-2 and TRBJ1-1, is GAGVSQSPSNKVTEKGKDVELRCDPISGHTALYWYRQSLGQGLEFLIYFQGNSAPDKSGLPSDRFSAERTGGSVSTLTIQRTQQEDSAVYLCASSSRRQGSTEAFFGQGTRLTVV.

This clonotype occurred many times. The chain recombines TRBV9 with TRBJ2-1, with 8 positions matching TRBD2. V lost 4 bases and J lost 9; bases outside the gene matches: 15. This CDR3 has 16 residues. The germline gives CDR1 SGDLS, CDR2 YYNGEE. CDR3 protein: CASSTRSAGAGVEQFF. The CDR3 region has the DNA TGTGCCAGCAGCACCCGATCAGCGGGAGCAGGCGTTGAGCAGTTCTTC.

This clonotype was detected ten times or more. The V and J genes are TRBV28 and TRBJ2-7; D unclear. The CDR3 is 14 residues long. The germline V gene encodes CDR1 MDHEN and CDR2 SYDVKM. Trimming left V 1 base short and J 1 base short, with 8 bases between. The CDR3, as DNA: TGTGCCAGCAGTTTATTCGCAGCTTCCTACGAGCAGTACTTC. Translating gives CASSLFAASYEQYF.

This clonotype has ten or more counts. This CDR3 reads CASGAESYNEQFF. Here the CDR3 DNA reads TGTGCCAGCGGGGCTGAGAGCTACAATGAGCAGTTCTTC. The chain is built from TRBV6-1 and TRBJ2-1, with D possibly being TRBD1 (5 bases). Germline loops: CDR1 MNHNS, CDR2 SASEGT. CDR3 length: 13 amino acids. The ends were cut back, 8 bases at V and 3 bases at J, with 11 bases in the middle.

This clonotype occurred many times. The rearrangement links TRBV2 to TRBJ2-5, with TRBD2 as a possible D gene (6 bases). The CDR3 covers 13 residues. The germline V gene has CDR1 SNHLY and CDR2 FYNNEI. Trimming took off 6 bases at V and 2 bases at J, with 10 bases between the two ends. The CDR3 nucleotides are TGTGCCAGCAGGGGGGGATGGCAAGAGACCCAGTACTTC. As protein: CASRGGWQETQYF. The variable domain in full, with the rest retrieved from reference TRBV2 and TRBJ2-5, is EPEVTQTPSHQVTQMGQEVILRCVPISNHLYFYWYRQILGQKVEFLVSFYNNEISEKSEIFDDQFSVERPDGSNFTLKIRSTKLEDSAMYFCASRGGWQETQYFGPGTRLLVL.

The chain is built from TRBV7-2 and TRBJ2-3, with 7 positions matching TRBD1. V was pared by 5 bases and J by 0 bases, with 5 bases of the junction left unmatched. CDR1 SGHTA and CDR2 FQGNSA come from the germline V gene. This CDR3 spans 15 amino acids. CDR3 DNA: TGTGCCAGCAGCGTGGGACAGCCTAGCACAGATACGCAGTATTTT. It codes for CASSVGQPSTDTQYF.

The sample holds many counts of this clonotype. This rearrangement joins TRBV29-1 to TRBJ2-2; D is possibly TRBD1 (5 bases). Germline V gene lookup returns CDR1 SQVTM and CDR2 ANQGSEA. Deletions cut 0 bases from V and 6 bases from J, with 8 bases between. The CDR3 is 13 residues long. Here the CDR3 DNA reads TGCAGCGTTGAAGATCAGGGCGCCGGGGAGCTGTTTTTT. Amino acids: CSVEDQGAGELFF.

This clonotype was detected ten times or more. In DNA, the CDR3 is TGTGCCAGCAGCTTACGGGACTCTAGGCCAGAGACCCAGTACTTC. Translation: CASSLRDSRPETQYF. The genes are TRBV7-2 and TRBJ2-5; the D gene is possibly TRBD2 (6 bases). CDR3 length: 15 residues. Germline V CDR1 and CDR2: SGHTA, FQGNSA. The V gene lost 2 bases and the J gene lost 4 bases, with 14 bases spanning the gap.

This clonotype showed up many times. The rearrangement uses TRBV11-2 and TRBJ2-1; D may be TRBD1 (5 bases). V was trimmed by 0 bases and J by 4 bases, leaving 16 bases between them. Germline V lookup: CDR1 SGHAT, CDR2 FQNNGV. The CDR3 extends over 17 amino acids. CDR3 sequence reads: CASSLDLRTHPYNEQFF. In DNA form, the CDR3 reads TGTGCCAGCAGCTTAGATCTGAGGACACATCCTTACAATGAGCAGTTCTTC.